This T cell receptor beta chain stems from a study of blood T cell repertoires in COVID-19 (dated by TCRdb to 2020 to 2021). For the wider study: Samples covering the acute and convalescent phases of COVID-19 were provided by collaborators in the United States, Italy and Spain. Where HLA class I and class II types were available, the types were taken from metadata supplied by the sample provider, not from assay-based typing. The sample metadata nearly always contained a de-identified subject ID, COVID-19 status, age in years and sex. The dataset comprised deeply sampled blood TCRbeta repertoires from subjects exposed to, actively infected with, or recovered from COVID-19. Samples came from the ongoing ImmuneRACE study (first 160 participants) plus 1,254 subjects from 6 global collaborators. The material from the prospective study consisted of cDNA or gDNA derived from T cells, B-cell-depleted T cells, or PBMCs. The repertoires were made available in a free public database intended to serve as a resource for research on the immune response to SARS-CoV-2. The full study reports these points: How much clinical and demographic metadata was included differed by source and by participant, and the metadata was provided uncurated.

In regard to this clone: The specificity of this receptor is unknown. Base qualities were left out, and no much larger clone turns up one base away.

Participants in the prospective study were aged roughly 18 to 100 years, lived in some 24 United States geographic areas, and enrolled through a virtual design. To assign participants to cohorts, the prospective study relied on clinical history that participants themselves reported in a screening survey and a study questionnaire. Recovered participants in ImmuneRACE Cohort 3 were defined as having two consecutive negative NP/OP PCR tests, clearance from a healthcare professional, or resolution of symptoms. In the prospective study, mobile phlebotomists collected whole blood, serum and a nasopharyngeal or oropharyngeal swab from each participant. Prospective study participants could optionally give additional blood draws and questionnaires over an approximately 2-month period. Blood samples from the prospective study were shipped frozen or at room temperature prior to DNA extraction. TCRbeta CDR3 regions were amplified from genomic DNA by means of the immunoSEQ Assay, a bias-controlled multiplex PCR. The published analysis was carried out like this. The number of nucleated cells in each sample was estimated by amplification of reference gene primers within the assay. To quantify the absolute abundance of each unique TCRbeta CDR3 rearrangement, sequence reads were collapsed and filtered. For each sample, productive Simpson clonality was calculated as the square root of Simpson's diversity index over productive rearrangements. TCRdb mirrors the immuneACCESS table, restricted to in-frame sequences. Some clones are absent from its copies; in checked studies, under half trace to an unresolved V gene, and the reason for the others is unknown. V, J and clone size reflect that table, while D and trimming were determined from the DNA. The table for this sample lists roughly 200,000 clones; 85% to 90% of them were counted only once. 1.2% of the sample goes to the ten largest clones.

CDR1 and CDR2, looked up from the germline V gene, are SGHAT and FQNNGV. The CDR3 measures 14 amino acids from cysteine to phenylalanine. Only CDR3 DNA is held: 42 bases, read in frame from base 1. V loses 1 base of germline sequence and J loses 6 bases, and the interval between the two ends is 13 bases. Source material: PBMCs or T cells enriched from blood (not recorded which). In this chain, TRBV11-2 is recombined with TRBJ2-7, with a weak D call of TRBD1 (5 bases match). The sequence came from a man aged 30 to 39 who had recovered from COVID-19. The CDR3 sequence is CASSLAPGSFEQYF. The DNA reads as follows: TGTGCCAGCAGCTTAGCTCCAGGGTCATTCGAGCAGTACTTC.